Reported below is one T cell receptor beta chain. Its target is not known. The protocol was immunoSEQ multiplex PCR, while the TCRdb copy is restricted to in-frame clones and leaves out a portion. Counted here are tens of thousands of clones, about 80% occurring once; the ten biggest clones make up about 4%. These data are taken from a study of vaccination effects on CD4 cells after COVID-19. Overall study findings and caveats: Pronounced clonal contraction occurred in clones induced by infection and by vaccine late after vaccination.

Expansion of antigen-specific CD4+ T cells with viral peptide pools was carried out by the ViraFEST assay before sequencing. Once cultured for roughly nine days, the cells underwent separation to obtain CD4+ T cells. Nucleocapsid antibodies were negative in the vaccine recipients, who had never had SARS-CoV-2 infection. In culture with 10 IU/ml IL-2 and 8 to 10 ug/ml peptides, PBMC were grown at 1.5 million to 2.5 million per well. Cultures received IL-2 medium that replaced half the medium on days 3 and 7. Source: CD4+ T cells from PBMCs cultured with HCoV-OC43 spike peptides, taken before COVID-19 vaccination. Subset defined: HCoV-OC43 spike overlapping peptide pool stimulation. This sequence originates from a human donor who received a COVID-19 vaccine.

The CDR3 protein is CASSELGAGVEKLFF. The CDR3 DNA is TGTGCCAGCAGTGAATTGGGGGCAGGGGTCGAAAAACTGTTTTTT. The genes are TRBV25-1 and TRBJ1-4; D might be TRBD1 (6 bases). CDR3 size: 15 residues. V was pared by 1 base and J by 8 bases, with 14 bases between. Germline V gene lookup returns CDR1 MGHDK and CDR2 SYGVNS. The full variable domain, with the rest looked up from reference TRBV25-1 and TRBJ1-4, is EADIYQTPRYLVIGTGKKITLECSQTMGHDKMYWYQQDPGMELHLIHYSYGVNSTEKGDLSSESTVSRIRTEHFPLTLESARPSHTSQYLCASSELGAGVEKLFFGSGTQLSVL.